This T cell receptor beta chain was retrieved from a study of response to subunit inactivated influenza vaccine. This clonotype was counted only a few times. Its antigen is not identified. Study-level findings and limits: It was suggested by the authors that few new T cells are recruited by each seasonal influenza vaccination.

The CDR3 consists of 15 residues. Germline V gene sequence: CDR1 SGHAT, CDR2 FQNNGV. V was trimmed by 5 bases and J by 2 bases, leaving 12 bases between them. TCRdb re-derived calls from the RT-PCR reads in MiXCR, one entry per CDR3 protein. This table has hundreds of thousands of distinct CDR3 sequences, 12% to 15% appearing once. The sequence was obtained from a man in his forties or fifties who received an inactivated influenza vaccine. Sequenced material: PBMCs from blood, taken 14 days before vaccination. The gene calls are TRBV11-2 and TRBJ2-2; D may match TRBD1 or TRBD2 (5 bases each). Written as DNA, the CDR3 is TGTGCCAGCAGCCCCGAGAGGGGAAACACCGGGGAGCTGTTTTTT. This sequence encodes CASSPERGNTGELFF.